These T cell receptor beta chains were read from a single sample in a study of read filtering for tumor transcriptome and immune sequencing. TCRdb re-called the reads with MiXCR, one entry per CDR3 protein. This sample has 43,000 or so distinct CDR3 sequences, with roughly 20% found just once. Sequenced input: a population of CD138-negative cells sorted from bone marrow. All receptors come from a donor at least 40 years old with multiple myeloma. Each CDR3 is given with its conserved first and last residue. A D gene is named only where the DNA matches it firmly. Clone size is stated in some rows and not others, as once, few, many or a class when expanded.

d_gene	v_gene	j_gene	abundance	CDR3nt	CDR3aa
NA	TRBV7-2	TRBJ2-3	many	TGTGCCAGCAGCTTACAGGGGGGAGGCACAGATACGCAGTATTTT	CASSLQGGGTDTQYF
TRBD2	TRBV7-9	TRBJ2-1	many	TGTGCCAGCAGCTCCCAAGCGGGAGGGCCCTACAATGAGCAGTTCTTC	CASSSQAGGPYNEQFF
NA	TRBV6-2/TRBV6-3	TRBJ2-6	many	TGTGCCAGTCAATCTGGGGCCAACGTCCTGACTTTC	CASQSGANVLTF
TRBD1	TRBV28	TRBJ1-2	many	TGTGCTATCAATCAGGGGGCCAGCTATGGCTACACCTTC	CAINQGASYGYTF
NA	TRBV4-1	TRBJ1-4	many	TGCGCCAGCAGCCAAGGAGGGGTTGGAGCTGCAACTAATGAAAAACTGTTTTTT	CASSQGGVGAATNEKLFF
TRBD1	TRBV7-2	TRBJ1-2	many	TGTGCCAGCAGCCGGGGACAGGTCCCTGGCTACACCTTC	CASSRGQVPGYTF
TRBD2	TRBV7-3	TRBJ2-1	many	TGTGCCAGCAGCTCCTCACTAGCGGGTGAGCAGTTCTTC	CASSSSLAGEQFF
NA	TRBV5-5	TRBJ2-5	many	TGTGCCAGCAGCTTGGAACGGGGAGGAGTACAAGAGACCCAGTACTTC	CASSLERGGVQETQYF
NA	TRBV28	TRBJ2-5	many	TGTGCCAGCAGTCCGACCTGGGGTCCGGGTTGGGTTGGGGAGACCCAGTACTTC	CASSPTWGPGWVGETQYF
NA	TRBV27	TRBJ2-7	many	TGTGCCAGCAGTCTAAGACTTTCCGGGACCGCCTCCTACGAGCAGTACTTC	CASSLRLSGTASYEQYF
TRBD1	TRBV27	TRBJ1-2	NA	TGTGCCAGCAGTGCTGGGACAGGGCGCAACTATGGCTACACCTTC	CASSAGTGRNYGYTF
TRBD1	TRBV19	TRBJ2-3	many	TGTGCCAGTAGTTCCGGACAGGGAAGGACGCAGTATTTT	CASSSGQGRTQYF
NA	TRBV7-2	TRBJ1-5	many	TGTGCCAGCAGTAGAATCGGGGTTGGGGGCAATCAGCCCCAGCATTTT	CASSRIGVGGNQPQHF
TRBD2	TRBV4-2	TRBJ2-3	many	TGTGCCAGCAGCCAGGGGCAGCTAGCGGGAGCAGATACGCAGTATTTT	CASSQGQLAGADTQYF
TRBD1	TRBV29-1	TRBJ2-4	NA	TGCAGCGGGAAAGGGACAGGGCTGGACATTCAGTACTTC	CSGKGTGLDIQYF
NA	TRBV5-1	TRBJ2-1	many	TGCGCCAGCAGCTTGGACGACAGGCTGAACTTACCCTACAATGAGCAGTTCTTC	CASSLDDRLNLPYNEQFF
TRBD2	TRBV20-1	TRBJ2-7	many	TGCAGTGCGACGCGCCTGGGGGAGGGCCAGTGGGGTGAGCAGTACTTC	CSATRLGEGQWGEQYF
NA	TRBV7-2	TRBJ2-3	many	TGTGCCAGCAGCCCACTCCGTCGCACAGATACGCAGTATTTT	CASSPLRRTDTQYF
TRBD1	TRBV7-2	TRBJ1-1	many	TGTGCCAGCAGCCAAGGACAGGGGGTGGTGGCTTTCTTT	CASSQGQGVVAFF
NA	TRBV28	TRBJ2-2	many	TGTGCCATACGTTCTCAGAACACCGGGGAGCTGTTTTTT	CAIRSQNTGELFF
NA	TRBV24-1	TRBJ2-3	many	TGTGCCACCAGTGATTTCAGCGGACTATCACGCACAGATACGCAGTATTTT	CATSDFSGLSRTDTQYF
NA	TRBV6-1	TRBJ2-6	few	TGTGCCAGCAGTGAGTACGTCCTGACTTTC	CASSEYVLTF
NA	TRBV7-9	TRBJ1-1	medium-sized	TGTGCCAGCTACGGGGGCACAGGGCCGCCTGAAGCTTTCTTT	CASYGGTGPPEAFF
NA	TRBV5-1	TRBJ2-1	many	TGCGCCAGCAGCTTGATCCGGCGGGATAGGGGATACAATGAGCAGTTCTTC	CASSLIRRDRGYNEQFF
NA	TRBV30	TRBJ1-1	many	TGTGCCTGGACGAACTTGGGCACTGAAGCTTTCTTT	CAWTNLGTEAFF
NA	TRBV7-3	TRBJ1-4	many	TGTGCCAGCAGCTTAGAGGGAACAACTAATGAAAAACTGTTTTTT	CASSLEGTTNEKLFF
NA	TRBV28	TRBJ1-1	many	TGTGCCAGCAGTCGGTACACTGAAGCTTTCTTT	CASSRYTEAFF
NA	TRBV18	TRBJ1-5	many	TGTGCCAGCTCACCACCGATAAGCGATCAGCCCCAGCATTTT	CASSPPISDQPQHF
TRBD1	TRBV19	TRBJ1-5	NA	TGTGCCAGTAGTCAAGACAGGGGGCCTGGTCAGCCCCAGCATTTT	CASSQDRGPGQPQHF
NA	TRBV20-1	TRBJ1-1	many	TGCAGTGCTACAACCGGGACTGAAGCTTTCTTT	CSATTGTEAFF
NA	TRBV28	TRBJ2-5	few	TGTGCCAGCATTGACAGTCCCCAAGAGACCCAGTACTTC	CASIDSPQETQYF
TRBD1	TRBV7-3	TRBJ2-7	NA	TGTGCCAGCAGCTCTGGGACAGGGTACGAGCAGTACTTC	CASSSGTGYEQYF
NA	TRBV29-1	TRBJ1-3	NA	TGCAGCGTTGGATGGGGGTCCTCTGGAAACACCATATATTTT	CSVGWGSSGNTIYF
TRBD2	TRBV5-4	TRBJ2-1	many	TGTGCCAGCAGCTTGACTAGCGGTAACTCCTACAATGAGCAGTTCTTC	CASSLTSGNSYNEQFF
NA	TRBV6-5	TRBJ1-1	many	TGTGCCAGCAGAGGGACACTGAACACTGAAGCTTTCTTT	CASRGTLNTEAFF
TRBD2	TRBV6-6	TRBJ2-1	NA	TGTGCCAGCAGTTCCCGCGCCGGGACTAGCGGCTACAATGAGCAGTTCTTC	CASSSRAGTSGYNEQFF
TRBD1	TRBV7-9	TRBJ2-5	many	TGTGCCAGCACCCTGACAGGGGTTAGCGTGACCCAGTACTTC	CASTLTGVSVTQYF
NA	TRBV4-1	TRBJ2-1	many	TGCGCCAGCAGCCAAGTCGGCTACTACAATGAGCAGTTCTTC	CASSQVGYYNEQFF
NA	TRBV28	TRBJ1-5	many	TGTGCCAGCAGGGTGGGGTCTAGCAATCAGCCCCAGCATTTT	CASRVGSSNQPQHF
TRBD2	TRBV20-1	TRBJ2-1	medium-sized	TGCAGTGCTAGAGGAACAGTAGCGGGAGTAGACTACAATGAGCAGTTCTTC	CSARGTVAGVDYNEQFF
NA	TRBV29-1	TRBJ1-1	many	TGCAGCGTTGAACAGGGGACGACTTTCTTT	CSVEQGTTFF
NA	TRBV7-9	TRBJ2-5	NA	TGTGCCAGCAGCTTAGCGGGGGTTCTCCAAGAGACCCAGTACTTC	CASSLAGVLQETQYF
TRBD2	TRBV20-1	TRBJ2-3	many	TGCAGTGCTAGAGACTGGGGGACTAGCGGGACTGGGGAAGATACGCAGTATTTT	CSARDWGTSGTGEDTQYF
NA	TRBV6-2/TRBV6-3	TRBJ1-5	NA	TGTGCAAGCAGTTTCGACGGAAATCAGCCCAAGCATTTT	CASSFDGNQPKHF
NA	TRBV27	TRBJ2-2	few	TGTGCCAGCAGTTTATGGAGCACCGGGGAGCTGTTTTTT	CASSLWSTGELFF
NA	TRBV19	TRBJ2-2	many	TGTGCCAGTAGTATCCCCTCGGGACCACCGAGCACCGGGGAGCTGTTTTTT	CASSIPSGPPSTGELFF
TRBD1	TRBV14	TRBJ1-4	many	TGTGCCAGCAGCGCCAGGGGGCCTGAAAAACTGTTTTTT	CASSARGPEKLFF
NA	TRBV20-1	TRBJ2-3	few	TGCAGTGCTGGGCGACCGCCTGATACGCAGTATTTT	CSAGRPPDTQYF
NA	TRBV18	TRBJ2-7	NA	TGTGCCAGCTCAAGGCCGGGGCCATCCTACGAGCAGTACTTC	CASSRPGPSYEQYF